This entry lists 2 T cell receptor beta chains sequenced from one sample in a study of blood T cell repertoires in COVID-19. The assay was immunoSEQ multiplex PCR, and TCRdb's table has in-frame clones only and misses some. The sample shows some 120,000 clones, roughly 70% of them seen only once. The material sequenced was peripheral blood. These receptors originate from a human donor with acute or convalescent COVID-19. The donor label of this sample is uncertain.

V usage is TRBV6-2 or TRBV6-3 and J usage is TRBJ2-1; perhaps TRBD2 as D (6 bases). Germline V gene sequence: CDR1 MNHEY, CDR2 SVGEGT. CDR3 length equals 12 residues. Deletions cut 5 bases from V and 12 bases from J, with 14 bases between. The CDR3 nucleotides are TGTGCCAGCAGTCCCCGGGACTCAATGCAGTTCTTC. As protein: CASSPRDSMQFF.

This clone was found many times. The genes are TRBV5-1 and TRBJ1-2, with TRBD1 as a possible D gene (5 bases). Per the germline V gene, CDR1 is SGHRS and CDR2 is YFSETQ. Trimming shortened V by 5 bases and J by 2 bases, and 10 bases separated the two germline ends. The CDR3 sequence is 13 residues long. In DNA form, the CDR3 reads TGCGCCAGCAGGTCCCAGGGAAACTATGGCTACACCTTC. Its translation is CASRSQGNYGYTF.